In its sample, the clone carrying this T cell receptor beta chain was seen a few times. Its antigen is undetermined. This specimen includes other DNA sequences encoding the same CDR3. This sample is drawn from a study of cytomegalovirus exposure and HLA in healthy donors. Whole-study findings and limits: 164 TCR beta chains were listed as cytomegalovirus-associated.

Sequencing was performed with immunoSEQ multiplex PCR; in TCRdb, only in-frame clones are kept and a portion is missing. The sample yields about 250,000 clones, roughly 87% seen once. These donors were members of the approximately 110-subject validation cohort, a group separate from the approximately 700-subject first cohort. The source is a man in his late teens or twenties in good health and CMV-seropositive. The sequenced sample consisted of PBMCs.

The CDR3 loop reads CAWSVRGNQPQHF. CDR3 nucleotides: TGTGCCTGGAGTGTCAGAGGGAATCAGCCCCAGCATTTT. The rearrangement uses TRBV30 and TRBJ1-5; no firm D call. V lost 0 bases and J 4 bases, leaving 7 bases between the germline ends. CDR1 GTSNPN and CDR2 SVGIG come from the germline V gene (reference sequence). CDR3 size: 13 residues.